The 16 T cell receptor beta chains presented below share a single source sample, sequenced in a study of T cells in women clearing cervical HPV infection. The data were produced by immunoSEQ multiplex PCR, yet TCRdb's version contains in-frame clones alone and is incomplete. In total, the table holds over 45,000 clones. Sequenced sample: blood buffy coat. These receptor sequences come from a woman between 18 and 75 years old with a cervical HPV16 infection that either progressed to CIN3+ or cleared (not recorded which).

Note on this clone: The read falls 3 residues short of the CDR3 end, and the missing part is taken from the germline J gene. The V call is TRBV5-1, the J call TRBJ2-1; 7 bases agree with TRBD2. This CDR3 spans 16 amino acids. V shed 0 bases, J shed 2 bases, and the junction held 5 bases outside the gene matches. The germline V gene encodes CDR1 SGHRS and CDR2 YFSETQ. CDR3 DNA, as far as it was read: TGCGCCAGCAGCTTGGCCAGCGGGACCCCCTACAATGAG. Its translation is CASSLASGTPYNE. The entire CDR3 sequence reads CASSLASGTPYNEQFF.

As regards this clone: The observed sequence ends 3 residues before the CDR3 terminus, with the missing tail filled in from the germline J gene. The rearrangement links TRBV5-6 to TRBJ1-4, with D possibly matching TRBD1 (5 bases). V lost 1 base and J lost 9, with 16 bases in between. Per the germline V gene, CDR1 is SGHDT and CDR2 is YYEEEE. The CDR3 runs 15 residues. CDR3 sequence reads: CASSLRGPVAKKLFF. CDR3 bases read: TGTGCCAGCAGCTTGAGGGGCCCGGTGGCTAAAAAA.

For this clone: The read is 3 residues too short to cover the CDR3 end, so that end is filled in from the germline J gene. The genes are TRBV19 and TRBJ2-3; 8 nucleotides agree with TRBD2. The CDR3 runs 15 residues. CDR1 is LNHDA and CDR2 is SQIVND in the germline V gene (reference sequence). The sequenced CDR3 bases are TGTGCCAGTAGGTTCTCGGGGGGGAGCAATCAGCCG. It encodes CASRFSGGSNQP. The whole CDR3 sequence is CASRFSGGSNQPQYF. The whole variable domain, remainder taken from reference TRBV19 and TRBJ2-3, is DGGITQSPKYLFRKEGQNVTLSCEQNLNHDAMYWYRQDPGQGLRLIYYSQIVNDFQKGDIAEGYSVSREKKESFPLTVTSAQKNPTAFYLCASRFSGGSNQPQYFGPGTRLTVL.

Notes on this clone: The sequence runs out 3 residues before the end of the CDR3; the remainder is reconstructed from the germline J gene. The gene calls are TRBV10-3 and TRBJ2-7; D is possibly TRBD1 (6 bases). There are 15 residues in the CDR3. Trimming took off 7 bases at V and 6 bases at J, with 22 bases between the two ends. The germline gives CDR1 ENHRY, CDR2 SYGVKD. The CDR3 DNA, read in part, is TGTGCCATCACCAACCCCGGGACACCGCTGGGCGAG. Its protein is CAITNPGTPLGE. In full, the CDR3 reads CAITNPGTPLGEQYF.

As regards this clone: The CDR3 goes on 3 residues after the read ends, and that part is filled in from the germline J gene. The chain has TRBV2 and TRBJ2-7, with 7 bases identical to TRBD1. The CDR3 runs to 17 residues. CDR1 is SNHLY and CDR2 is FYNNEI in the germline V gene. J was trimmed by 2 bases and V by 4 bases; bases with no gene match: 14. The part of the CDR3 DNA that was read is TGTGCCAGCAGTGGGGGACAGAGCCATAGATGGACCTACGAG. It encodes CASSGGQSHRWTYE. The full CDR3 sequence reads CASSGGQSHRWTYEQYF.

A word on this clone: The read is 3 residues too short to cover the CDR3 end, so that end is filled in from the germline J gene. The chain is built from TRBV5-4 and TRBJ2-5, with 8 bases fitting TRBD2. This CDR3 is built from 14 residues. V dropped 1 base and J dropped 4; count of bases not matched to a gene: 3. Germline V gene data show CDR1 as SGHNT and CDR2 as YYREEE (reference sequence). CDR3 in amino acids: CASSLRGGPETQYF. The covered CDR3 bases are TGTGCCAGCAGCTTGCGGGGGGGCCCAGAGACC. Filled out from reference TRBV5-4 and TRBJ2-5, the complete variable domain reads ETGVTQSPTHLIKTRGQQVTLRCSSQSGHNTVSWYQQALGQGPQFIFQYYREEENGRGNFPPRFSGLQFPNYSSELNVNALELDDSALYLCASSLRGGPETQYFGPGTRLLVL.

A remark on this clone: Coverage ceases 3 residues before the CDR3 finishes, and the germline J gene fills in the end. The V call is TRBV19, the J call TRBJ1-5; 7 positions agree with TRBD1. With V trimmed by 5 bases and J by 7 bases, 17 bases remained unmatched. CDR1 is LNHDA and CDR2 is SQIVND in the germline V gene (reference sequence). The CDR3 consists of 17 residues. Here the CDR3 reads CASSPSSLRQGGQPQHF. The covered CDR3 bases are TGTGCCAGTAGTCCTTCAAGTCTCCGACAGGGCGGGCAGCCC.

Turning to this clone: The observed sequence ends 3 residues before the CDR3 terminus, with the missing tail filled in from the germline J gene. The chain is built from TRBV7-9 and TRBJ2-7; weak D call: TRBD2 (5 bases). Trimming took 4 bases from V and 2 from J, leaving 9 bases between them. Germline V gives CDR1 SEHNR, CDR2 FQNEAQ (reference sequence). CDR3 length equals 13 residues. Partial CDR3 DNA: TGTGCCAGCAGCTCCAGGAGGACCTACGAG. Protein product: CASSSRRTYE. The CDR3, in full, reads CASSSRRTYEQYF. Combining the CDR3 with reference TRBV7-9 and TRBJ2-7 gives the whole variable domain DTGVSQNPRHKITKRGQNVTFRCDPISEHNRLYWYRQTLGQGPEFLTYFQNEAQLEKSRLLSDRFSAERPKGSFSTLEIQRTEQGDSAMYLCASSSRRTYEQYFGPGTRLTVT.

A word on this clone: The DNA ends 3 residues before the CDR3 does, and the rest of the CDR3 is filled in from the germline J gene. The rearrangement joins TRBV24-1 to TRBJ2-3; possible D gene TRBD1, 5 bases. Trimming left V 2 bases short and J 2 bases short, with 10 bases between. CDR3 size: 15 residues. The germline CDR1 and CDR2 sequences are KGHDR and SFDVKD. The sequenced part of the CDR3 DNA is TGTGCCACCAGTGATTCTTGGGGCGACACAGATACG. Translating gives CATSDSWGDTDT. The full CDR3 protein reads CATSDSWGDTDTQYF.

With respect to this clone: Read sequence stops 3 residues before the CDR3 end, and the germline J gene provides the missing end. The chain uses TRBV7-3 and TRBJ2-1; 12 positions agree with TRBD2. From germline, CDR1 is SGHTA and CDR2 FQGTGA. V shed 5 bases, J shed 8 bases, and the junction held 7 bases outside the gene matches. This CDR3 has 15 residues. CDR3 sequence: CASSGSSGGADEQFF. CDR3 DNA (partial): TGTGCCAGCAGCGGCTCTAGCGGGGGGGCCGATGAG. Supplemented by reference TRBV7-3 and TRBJ2-1, the full variable domain reads GAGVSQTPSNKVTEKGKYVELRCDPISGHTALYWYRQSLGQGPEFLIYFQGTGAADDSGLPNDRFFAVRPEGSVSTLKIQRTERGDSAVYLCASSGSSGGADEQFFGPGTRLTVL.

Comment on this clone: The junction and the germline gene differ at one end; a read error may be behind it. The observed sequence ends 3 residues before the CDR3 terminus, with the missing tail filled in from the germline J gene. Within the sample, other DNA sequences also encode this same CDR3. The V and J genes are TRBV18 and TRBJ1-3; TRBD1 matches at 8 bases. Germline loops: CDR1 KGHSH, CDR2 LQKENI. This CDR3 region has 18 residues. Incomplete CDR3 DNA: TGTGCCAGCTCACCACTAGGACAGGGAATCGGCTCTGGAAACACA. Its translation: CASSPLGQGIGSGNT. The entire CDR3 sequence reads CASSPLGQGIGSGNTIYF.

For this clone: The CDR3 end is not reached by the read, which stops 3 residues before it; the germline J gene fills it in. The chain combines TRBV5-5 with TRBJ2-5; no reliable D call. The germline V gene encodes CDR1 SGHKS and CDR2 YYEKEE (reference sequence). The CDR3 contains 12 residues. V gave up 5 bases and J gave up 4 bases, with 9 bases separating them. Partial CDR3 DNA: TGTGCCAGCAGTCCAAGTAGAGAGACC. It yields the protein CASSPSRET. The whole CDR3 reads CASSPSRETQYF.

In regard to this clone: The CDR3 goes on 3 residues after the read ends, and that part is filled in from the germline J gene. The chain carries TRBV27 and TRBJ1-5, with D perhaps matching TRBD1 (6 bases). Trimming cost V 4 bases and J 3 bases, with 7 bases left between them. The CDR3 contains 13 residues. Per the germline V gene, CDR1 is MNHEY and CDR2 is SMNVEV (reference sequence). The DNA read from the CDR3 is TGTGCCAGCAGTTGGACAGACAATCAGCCC. This codes for CASSWTDNQP. The whole CDR3 protein is CASSWTDNQPQHF.

A remark on this clone: The read ends 3 residues before the CDR3 terminus; that terminus is restored from the germline J gene. The V and J genes are TRBV20-1 and TRBJ2-2, with D possibly matching TRBD1 (6 bases). This CDR3 is built from 15 residues. Germline V gene data show CDR1 as DFQATT and CDR2 as SNEGSKA (reference sequence). CDR3 amino acids: CSARNREPTNEKLFF. CDR3 DNA, as far as it was read: TGCAGTGCTAGAAACAGGGAGCCCACTAATGAAAAG.

CDR3 region: CASRNWASGGTDTQYF. CDR3 DNA (partial): TGTGCCAGCAGGAATTGGGCTAGCGGGGGCACAGATACC. The rearrangement joins TRBV7-8 to TRBJ2-5, with 10 bases lining up with TRBD2. The missing CDR3 end, 3 residues past where the read stops, is filled in from the germline J gene. Germline assignment: CDR1 SGHVS and CDR2 FQNEAQ. This CDR3 region has 16 residues.

A note on this clone: Sequencing ends 3 residues short of the CDR3 end; the germline J gene provides the rest. V usage is TRBV18 and J usage is TRBJ1-3; the match to TRBD1 covers 9 bases. V shed 3 bases and J 0 bases; nucleotides not matched to a gene: 6. Germline V CDR1 and CDR2: KGHSH, LQKENI. The CDR3 is made up of 17 amino acids. CDR3 DNA (partial): TGTGCCAGCTCACCGGGACAGGGTTTCATCTCTGGAAACACC. This codes for CASSPGQGFISGNT. The full CDR3 is CASSPGQGFISGNTIYF.